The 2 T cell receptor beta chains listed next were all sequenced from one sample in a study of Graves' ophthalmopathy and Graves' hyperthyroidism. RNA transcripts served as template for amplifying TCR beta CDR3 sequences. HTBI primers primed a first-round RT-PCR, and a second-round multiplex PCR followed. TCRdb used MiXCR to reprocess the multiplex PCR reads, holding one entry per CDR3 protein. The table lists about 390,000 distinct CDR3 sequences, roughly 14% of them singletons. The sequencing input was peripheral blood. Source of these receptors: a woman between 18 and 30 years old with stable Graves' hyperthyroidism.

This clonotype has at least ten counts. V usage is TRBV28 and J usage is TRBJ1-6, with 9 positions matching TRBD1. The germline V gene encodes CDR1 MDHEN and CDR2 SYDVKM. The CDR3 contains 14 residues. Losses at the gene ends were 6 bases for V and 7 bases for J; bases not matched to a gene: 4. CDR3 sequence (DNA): TGTGCCAGCAGAGCACAGGGGGCCAATTCACCCCTCCACTTT. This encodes CASRAQGANSPLHF.

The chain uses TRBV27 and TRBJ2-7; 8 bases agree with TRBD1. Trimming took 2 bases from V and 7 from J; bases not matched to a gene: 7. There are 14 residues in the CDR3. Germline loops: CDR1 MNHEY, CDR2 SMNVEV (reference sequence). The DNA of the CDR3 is TGTGCCAGCAGTTTACGTCAGGGGGCATGGGAGCAGTACTTC. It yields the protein CASSLRQGAWEQYF.